The next 29 T cell receptor beta chains were all read from a single sample in a study of blood T cell repertoires in COVID-19. Sequencing was performed with immunoSEQ multiplex PCR; in TCRdb, only in-frame clones are kept and a portion is missing. The table records around 93,000 clones, 85% to 90% of them present only once. The sequenced sample consisted of peripheral blood. Receptor source: a human donor in a cohort sampled during active COVID-19.

V is TRBV19 and J is TRBJ1-1, with TRBD1 identical over 8 bases. The CDR3 loop spans 15 amino acids. The junction had 7 bases not matched to a gene; V was cut back by 3 bases and J by 4 bases. Germline lookup yields CDR1 LNHDA and CDR2 SQIVND (reference sequence). The CDR3 is CASSMSGGWGTEAFF. CDR3 DNA: TGTGCCAGTAGTATGTCAGGGGGCTGGGGCACTGAAGCTTTCTTT.

A single count supports this clone. V is TRBV18 and J is TRBJ2-1; 10 bases are shared with TRBD1. CDR3 length: 18 amino acids. V shed 2 bases, J shed 9 bases, and the junction held 16 bases outside the gene matches. The germline V gene has CDR1 KGHSH and CDR2 LQKENI. CDR3 sequence: CASSPTQPETGGLFEQFF. For the CDR3, the DNA is TGTGCCAGCTCACCAACTCAGCCGGAGACAGGGGGCTTGTTTGAGCAGTTCTTC.

The chain uses TRBV9 and TRBJ2-1; 13 bases match TRBD2. CDR3 length: 16 residues. V lost 2 bases, J lost 1 base, and 0 bases stayed unmatched. Germline-derived CDR1 and CDR2 are SGDLS and YYNGEE. The CDR3 DNA is TGTGCCAGCAGCGTGGGACTAGCGGGATCCTACAATGAGCAGTTCTTC. Protein product: CASSVGLAGSYNEQFF. The full variable domain, in which reference TRBV9 and TRBJ2-1 provide the parts outside the CDR3, is DSGVTQTPKHLITATGQRVTLRCSPRSGDLSVYWYQQSLDQGLQFLIQYYNGEERAKGNILERFSAQQFPDLHSELNLSSLELGDSALYFCASSVGLAGSYNEQFFGPGTRLTVL.

This clone was observed once. This chain links TRBV30 with TRBJ1-5; D is undetermined. The length of the CDR3 is 13 residues. The germline gives CDR1 GTSNPN, CDR2 SVGIG (reference sequence). V lost 3 bases and J 4 bases, leaving 10 bases between the germline ends. CDR3 DNA: TGTGCCTGGAGCCCAGTCCTTAATCAGCCCCAGCATTTT. This translates into CAWSPVLNQPQHF.

The chain employs TRBV7-9 and TRBJ2-1; 15 nucleotides line up with TRBD2. The V gene end was trimmed by 6 bases and the J gene end by 9 bases; junction bases not matched to a gene: 15. The CDR3 is 18 residues long. Germline V gene data show CDR1 as SEHNR and CDR2 as FQNEAQ (reference sequence). CDR3 nucleotide sequence: TGTGCCAGCAGTCCCGCCCGGGGACTAGCGGGGGGCGGCAGTGAGCAGTTCTTC. Translating gives CASSPARGLAGGGSEQFF.

This clone was seen only a few times. The rearrangement links TRBV7-9 to TRBJ2-7, with TRBD2 matching 8 bases. Germline CDR1 SEHNR, CDR2 FQNEAQ (reference sequence). CDR3 length equals 15 residues. V trimming: 6 bases; J trimming: 0 bases; junction bases outside the gene matches: 7. The chain's CDR3 is CASRPLAASSYEQYF. The CDR3 coding sequence is TGTGCCAGCAGACCACTAGCGGCTAGCTCCTACGAGCAGTACTTC.

The chain joins TRBV6-1 to TRBJ2-3; D possibly corresponds to TRBD1 (6 bases). The CDR3 has 16 amino acids. V lost 4 bases and J 2 bases, leaving 16 bases between the germline ends. From germline, CDR1 is MNHNS and CDR2 SASEGT. CDR3 in amino acids: CASSVTGPLSTDTQYF. The CDR3 DNA reads TGTGCCAGCAGTGTTACAGGGCCCCTATCCACAGATACGCAGTATTTT.

The chain carries TRBV12-3 or TRBV12-4 and TRBJ2-2, with 7 positions matching TRBD2. CDR3 length: 13 residues. V shed 8 bases and J 1 base; nucleotides not matched to a gene: 1. In nucleotides, the CDR3 is TGTGCCAGCGGGGGGGAGAACACCGGGGAGCTGTTTTTT. This translates into CASGGENTGELFF.

The chain has TRBV3-1 (or the pseudogene TRBV3-2) and TRBJ2-2; no clear D. Germline assignment: CDR1 LGHDT and CDR2 YNNKEL (reference sequence). The CDR3 sequence is 11 residues long. Trimming left V 7 bases short and J 6 bases short, with 6 bases between. DNA of the CDR3: TGTGCCAGCACCAATTCCGGGGAGCTGTTTTTT. Protein product: CASTNSGELFF.

This sequence joins TRBV6-5 and TRBJ2-5; TRBD2 aligns across 7 bases. V lost 7 bases and J lost 5; bases outside the gene matches: 7. This CDR3 is 13 amino acids long. In germline, CDR1 is MNHEY, CDR2 SVGAGI. The CDR3 region is CASNAGEWETQYF. The CDR3 DNA reads as TGTGCCAGCAATGCGGGGGAGTGGGAGACCCAGTACTTC.

The rearrangement uses TRBV3-1 (or the pseudogene TRBV3-2) and TRBJ2-7; TRBD2 is a possible D gene (5 bases). Germline lookup yields CDR1 LGHDT and CDR2 YNNKEL (reference sequence). CDR3 length: 15 residues. V was trimmed by 0 bases and J by 3 bases, leaving 12 bases between them. The CDR3 sequence: CASSQEGEPVYEQYF. The CDR3 bases are TGTGCCAGCAGCCAAGAGGGAGAACCAGTCTACGAGCAGTACTTC.

This clone was seen just once. The chain joins TRBV5-1 to TRBJ1-1; TRBD1 matches 8 bases. CDR1 and CDR2 (germline): SGHRS, YFSETQ. Germline trimming cut 7 bases from V and 4 bases from J; bases unmatched to any gene: 9. CDR3 size: 14 residues. The CDR3, as DNA: TGCGCCAGCCGACAACAAGACAGGGGCACTGAAGCTTTCTTT. Translated: CASRQQDRGTEAFF.

The chain recombines TRBV12-5 with TRBJ2-7; perhaps TRBD1 as D (6 bases). CDR3 size: 16 residues. Trimming shortened V by 2 bases and J by 7 bases, and 21 bases separated the two germline ends. The germline V gene encodes CDR1 LGHNT and CDR2 FRNRAP. The chain's CDR3 is CASGLMVRGSPREQYF. The DNA of the CDR3 is TGTGCTAGTGGTTTGATGGTCAGGGGTTCACCGCGAGAGCAGTACTTC.

V usage is TRBV6-5 and J usage is TRBJ2-7, with D perhaps matching TRBD2 (6 bases). The V end lost 3 bases, the J end lost 7 bases, and 16 bases lay between the germline ends. The CDR3 runs to 14 residues. CDR1 is MNHEY, CDR2 SVGAGI, per germline. CDR3 protein: CASSYDGGSGEQYF. Here the CDR3 DNA reads TGTGCCAGCAGTTATGACGGAGGGAGTGGGGAGCAGTACTTC.

The chain combines TRBV7-6 with TRBJ2-1; TRBD2 agrees at 12 bases. Losses at the gene ends were 0 bases for V and 6 bases for J; bases not matched to a gene: 6. The CDR3 spans 17 residues. The V gene's germline CDR1 is SGHVS and CDR2 FNYEAQ. The DNA for the CDR3 is TGTGCCAGCAGCTTAGCCCCTAGCGGGGGGGCCGGCAATGAGCAGTTCTTC. Its translation is CASSLAPSGGAGNEQFF.

The chain recombines TRBV6-5 with TRBJ1-2; maybe TRBD1 (6 bases). The CDR3 is 12 residues long. V was clipped by 5 bases and J by 4 bases, with 8 bases between them. Germline CDR1 is MNHEY and CDR2 is SVGAGI. CDR3 in amino acids: CASSTQGYGYTF. CDR3 nucleotides: TGTGCCAGCAGTACACAGGGCTATGGCTACACCTTC.

The chain combines TRBV5-1 with TRBJ2-2; the D gene is possibly TRBD2 (6 bases). Germline loops: CDR1 SGHRS, CDR2 YFSETQ. The CDR3 has 14 amino acids. The ends were cut back, 2 bases at V and 5 bases at J, with 10 bases in the middle. The CDR3 region is CASSFSGPTGELFF. In nucleotides, the CDR3 is TGCGCCAGCAGCTTTAGCGGTCCTACCGGGGAGCTGTTTTTT.

This rearrangement joins TRBV19 to TRBJ1-2; D unresolved. Trimming removed 3 bases from V and 7 bases from J, with 9 bases in between. CDR3 size: 12 residues. Germline assignment: CDR1 LNHDA and CDR2 SQIVND (reference sequence). CDR3 DNA sequence: TGTGCCAGTAGTATGTTCGCGGTTGGCTACACCTTC. As protein: CASSMFAVGYTF.

The chain recombines TRBV29-1 with TRBJ1-2, with a tentative D call TRBD1 (6 bases). V lost 7 bases and J lost 5, with 17 bases in between. CDR1 and CDR2 (germline): SQVTM, ANQGSEA. The length of the CDR3 is 13 residues. The CDR3 protein is CSAGDISRYGYTF. The CDR3 bases are TGCAGCGCCGGGGACATCTCTAGGTATGGCTACACCTTC.

The chain has TRBV6-6 and TRBJ1-4; D is undetermined. V was trimmed by 7 bases and J by 0 bases, leaving 12 bases between them. Germline assignment: CDR1 MNHNY and CDR2 SVGAGI (reference sequence). This CDR3 comprises 15 residues. This CDR3 is CASNTDTATNEKLFF. As DNA, the CDR3 is TGTGCCAGCAACACTGACACTGCAACTAATGAAAAACTGTTTTTT.

The V and J genes are TRBV9 and TRBJ1-3, with D uncertain. Germline V CDR1 and CDR2: SGDLS, YYNGEE. The CDR3 is 17 residues long. V was clipped by 4 bases and J by 1 base, with 18 bases between them. CDR3: CASSFSAQPSSGNTIYF. The CDR3 bases are TGTGCCAGCAGCTTTTCAGCACAGCCTTCTTCTGGAAACACCATATATTTT. Based on the CDR3 plus reference TRBV9 and TRBJ1-3, the full variable domain is DSGVTQTPKHLITATGQRVTLRCSPRSGDLSVYWYQQSLDQGLQFLIQYYNGEERAKGNILERFSAQQFPDLHSELNLSSLELGDSALYFCASSFSAQPSSGNTIYFGEGSWLTVV.

V and J are TRBV6-6 and TRBJ1-1, with 7 positions matching TRBD1. Losses at the gene ends were 6 bases for V and 0 bases for J; bases not matched to a gene: 4. From germline, CDR1 is MNHNY and CDR2 SVGAGI (reference sequence). The CDR3 has 14 amino acids. CDR3 loop: CASSPTGVNTEAFF. The CDR3 nucleotides are TGTGCCAGCAGCCCTACAGGGGTGAACACTGAAGCTTTCTTT.

This clone came up once. This chain joins TRBV27 and TRBJ2-7, with TRBD1 matching over 10 bases. The germline CDR1 and CDR2 sequences are MNHEY and SMNVEV (reference sequence). The CDR3 totals 16 residues. Unmatched junction bases numbered 11, after V lost 5 bases and J lost 4 bases. In nucleotides, the CDR3 is TGTGCCAGCAGTCCTTCCCCGGGACAGGGGATTTACGAGCAGTACTTC. This sequence encodes CASSPSPGQGIYEQYF.

V usage is TRBV5-1 and J usage is TRBJ2-5; 8 nucleotides agree with TRBD1. The trim removed 6 bases at V and 4 bases at J, leaving 17 bases unmatched. The CDR3 extends over 17 amino acids. Germline CDR1 reads SGHRS; CDR2 reads YFSETQ. The CDR3 loop reads CASTQTLTGQGGETQYF. CDR3 nucleotide sequence: TGCGCCAGCACCCAAACCCTCACCGGACAGGGCGGAGAGACCCAGTACTTC.

This clone was detected only once. This chain connects TRBV6-2 or TRBV6-3 to TRBJ1-2; TRBD1 might be the D (6 bases). This CDR3 comprises 17 residues. The germline V gene encodes CDR1 MNHEY and CDR2 SVGEGT. Deletions cut 2 bases from V and 8 bases from J, with 24 bases between. This CDR3 reads CASSYPPYGGGGVGYTF. The CDR3, as DNA: TGTGCCAGCAGTTACCCCCCCTACGGAGGGGGGGGAGTGGGCTACACCTTC.

The J gene is TRBJ1-4, the V gene TRBV3-1 (or the pseudogene TRBV3-2), with no clear D. V lost 2 bases, J lost 7 bases, and 14 bases lay in between. Per the germline V gene, CDR1 is LGHDT and CDR2 is YNNKEL (reference sequence). The CDR3 sequence is 15 residues long. The CDR3 region is CASSQLGGMTEKLFF. The CDR3 nucleotides read TGTGCCAGCAGCCAACTCGGAGGGATGACTGAAAAACTGTTTTTT.

The chain carries TRBV7-2 and TRBJ1-5, with 8 bases identical to TRBD1. The CDR3 contains 15 residues. V shed 8 bases, J shed 4 bases, and the junction held 10 bases outside the gene matches. CDR1 and CDR2 (germline): SGHTA, FQGNSA. This CDR3 is CASQLDRGLNQPQHF. The CDR3 nucleotides are TGTGCCAGCCAACTCGACAGGGGCCTGAATCAGCCCCAGCATTTT.

Only one count was recorded for this clone. The V call is TRBV30, the J call TRBJ1-1, with 12 nucleotides matching TRBD1. Per the germline V gene, CDR1 is GTSNPN and CDR2 is SVGIG (reference sequence). Trimming at V came to 3 bases and at J to 10 bases, leaving 12 bases not matched to a gene. The length of the CDR3 is 15 residues. CDR3 protein: CAWRQPGTGGERAFF. CDR3 in DNA: TGTGCCTGGAGGCAACCAGGGACAGGGGGCGAGCGAGCTTTCTTT.

The V call is TRBV28, the J call TRBJ2-7; 10 bases agree with TRBD2. V gave up 6 bases and J gave up 4 bases; unmatched junction bases: 6. Germline V gene sequence: CDR1 MDHEN, CDR2 SYDVKM. This CDR3 comprises 14 residues. The CDR3 nucleotides are TGTGCCAGCAGACCGGGACTAGCGAGGTACGAGCAGTACTTC. This sequence encodes CASRPGLARYEQYF.